The clone carrying this TCR beta chain was observed a few times. Its specificity is unknown. These data originate in a study of vaccination and CD4 T cells after COVID-19. Study-level background: Each convalescent patient was PCR positive for SARS-CoV-2 on nasal swab; roughly 10 cases were mild and one severe. Post-COVID draws followed diagnosis by a median roughly 99 days (range 35 to 161). Whole-study findings and limits: Reactive clonotype counts went from median approximately 21 after infection to roughly 38 after vaccination, nonsignificantly. It was found that, in convalescent patients, 304 of 307 vaccine-specific clones were spike mono-reactive.

In TCRdb, the PCR reads were re-called with MiXCR into one record per CDR3 protein. Of 20,000 to 25,000 distinct CDR3 sequences detected, around 57% appear once; the ten largest clones hold 0.8% to 1%. CDR1 is DFQATT, CDR2 SNEGSKA, per germline (reference sequence). This CDR3 has 13 residues. V was pared by 3 bases and J by 0 bases, with 7 bases between. This clonotype was obtained from a human donor who had recovered from COVID-19. Material: CD4+ T cells from blood, obtained before SARS-CoV-2 vaccination. The chain links TRBV20-1 to TRBJ2-3; D is unresolved. CDR3 sequence reads: CSASGFSTDTQYF. The CDR3 DNA sequence: TGCAGTGCTAGCGGGTTTAGCACAGATACGCAGTATTTT.